Sequencing of this T cell receptor (beta chain) was carried out in a study of shared clonotypes between healthy human individuals. The protocol was immunoSEQ multiplex PCR, while the TCRdb copy is restricted to in-frame clones and leaves out a portion. The table has some 2,000,000 clones, approximately 95% seen once. The CDR3 has 14 residues. The V and J ends lost 3 bases and 5 bases respectively, with 13 bases between them. Germline values: CDR1 LNHDA, CDR2 SQIVND (reference sequence). CD45RO-negative CD8 cells positively selected for CCR7 made up the naive population, which excluded terminally differentiated effector memory CD45RA+ cells.

This TCR derives from a man aged 18 to 30 in good health. Input material: naive CD8+ T cells sorted from blood. This chain uses TRBV19 with TRBJ1-2; D possibly corresponds to TRBD1 (5 bases). CDR3 nucleotide sequence: TGTGCCAGTAGTATCTGGGACCGTCCGTATGGCTACACCTTC. Encoded protein: CASSIWDRPYGYTF.